The sequence of this TCR beta chain was determined in a study of T cell repertoires in cytomegalovirus infection. Study background: Public TCR beta signatures marked donors with CMV infection and the matching HLA. Findings of the study overall: In two of eight donors, the top clonotype was HLA-C-restricted CMV-specific.

There are 13 residues in the CDR3. V shed 11 bases, J shed 4 bases, and the junction held 9 bases outside the gene matches. Germline assignment: CDR1 SNHLY and CDR2 FYNNEI. This clonotype was counted at least ten times. Its antigen is currently unknown. TCRdb redid the calling of the reads with MiXCR, one entry per CDR3 protein. Found here are about 130,000 distinct CDR3 sequences, 8.8% of them singletons; the top ten hold about a tenth. Material for sequencing was PBMCs. This clonotype was obtained from a human donor in good health (CMV status not recorded). Some clones in this sample may be carry-over from other donors' samples. The V gene is TRBV2, the J gene TRBJ2-7, with 9 positions matching TRBD1. CDR3 loop: CAAAGQGPYEQYF. The DNA of the CDR3 is TGTGCCGCGGCGGGACAGGGTCCATACGAGCAGTACTTC.